This TCR beta chain originates from a study of T cells in pancreatic ductal adenocarcinoma. Regarding the study as a whole: Compared with tumor, blood showed more total productive templates and roughly 8-fold more clonotypes.

No neoadjuvant therapy was given to the selected pancreatic ductal adenocarcinoma patients before their surgery. V was trimmed by 4 bases and J by 2 bases, leaving 9 bases between them. The CDR3 sequence is 14 residues long. Germline V gives CDR1 MNHNS, CDR2 SASEGT. To note about this clone: The antigen is undetermined.

Some clones are missing from TCRdb's copy, which holds only in-frame ones; the method was immunoSEQ multiplex PCR. The sample has 15,000 to 20,000 clones; about 88% are singletons. Sequenced input: PBMCs. The rearrangement joins TRBV6-1 to TRBJ2-1, with D possibly TRBD1 on 6 matching bases. The sequence came from a human donor with pancreatic ductal adenocarcinoma. CDR3 nucleotides: TGTGCCAGCAGTGCCCGGGACACCTACAATGAGCAGTTCTTC. Protein product: CASSARDTYNEQFF.